A single sample gave rise to the 5 T cell receptor beta chains below, sequenced in a study of somatic mutations in cytotoxic T cells in rheumatoid arthritis. Data came from immunoSEQ multiplex PCR; TCRdb stores just in-frame clones and leaves some out. The sample has thousands of clones, approximately 80% seen once. What was sequenced was CD8+ T cells sorted from blood. The receptors stem from a man aged 35 to 55 with rheumatoid arthritis.

The rearrangement uses TRBV10-2 and TRBJ2-3, with D perhaps TRBD2 (5 bases). Trimming removed 6 bases at V and 4 bases at J, with 11 bases between. The germline V gene has CDR1 WSHSY and CDR2 SAAADI. The CDR3 is 13 residues long. CDR3 coding DNA: TGCGCCAGCAGGGCGGACTGGCCAGATACGCAGTATTTT. Amino acids: CASRADWPDTQYF.

V and J are TRBV4-2 and TRBJ1-1; D ambiguous. Trimming took 4 bases from V and 7 from J, leaving 13 bases between them. The CDR3 runs to 13 residues. The germline CDR1 and CDR2 sequences are LGHNA and YNFKEQ. The CDR3 DNA follows: TGTGCCAGCAGCCCTACGTCCCGGGGTGAAGCTTTCTTT. Translated: CASSPTSRGEAFF.

The rearrangement uses TRBV30 and TRBJ2-7, with 10 nucleotides matching TRBD2. J was trimmed by 5 bases and V by 3 bases; bases with no gene match: 7. The germline V gene encodes CDR1 GTSNPN and CDR2 SVGIG (reference sequence). This CDR3 is built from 14 residues. Here the CDR3 reads CAWSQLAGTNEQYF. Here the CDR3 DNA reads TGTGCCTGGAGCCAACTAGCGGGAACCAACGAGCAGTACTTC.

This sequence joins TRBV25-1 and TRBJ1-3; 8 bases align to TRBD1. Germline-derived CDR1 and CDR2 are MGHDK and SYGVNS. The CDR3 loop spans 16 amino acids. Germline trimming cut 1 base from V and 3 bases from J; bases unmatched to any gene: 5. CDR3 region: CASSELDRVYGNTIYF. CDR3 nucleotide sequence: TGTGCCAGCAGTGAATTGGACAGGGTGTATGGAAACACCATATATTTT.

The chain has TRBV7-9 and TRBJ2-5; no definite D call. The CDR3 loop spans 14 amino acids. Germline CDR1 is SEHNR and CDR2 is FQNEAQ (reference sequence). V lost 2 bases, J lost 4 bases, and 11 bases lay in between. DNA of the CDR3: TGTGCCAGCAGCTTATCCCTGGGCCTAGAGACCCAGTACTTC. Its translation is CASSLSLGLETQYF.